This T cell receptor (beta chain) was recorded in a study of blood T cell repertoires in COVID-19. Study-level information: Collection of acute and convalescent COVID-19 samples took place in the United States, Italy and Spain. T cells, B-cell-depleted T cells, or PBMCs supplied cDNA or gDNA.

The study counted Cohort 3 donors as recovered given two negative PCRs, clearance, or symptom resolution. Germline loops: CDR1 SGHVS, CDR2 FQNEAQ. The V gene lost 5 bases and the J gene lost 3 bases, with 11 bases spanning the gap. The CDR3 length is 13 residues. In the study's own analysis: Quantification of nucleated cells was approximated via reference gene primer amplification. The assay was immunoSEQ multiplex PCR, and TCRdb's table has in-frame clones only and misses some. That table supplies the V and J calls and clone size; D and trimming were determined from the DNA. Here the sample spans about 330,000 clones, 80% to 90% being singletons.

Material for sequencing was PBMCs or T cells enriched from blood (not recorded which). The clonotype was recovered from a woman aged 25 to 39 who had recovered from COVID-19. The chain has TRBV7-8 and TRBJ2-7; weak D call: TRBD1 (5 bases). The CDR3 region is CASSLDRRYEQYF. CDR3 in DNA: TGTGCCAGCAGCCTCGACAGACGCTACGAGCAGTACTTC.